These T cell receptor beta chains were read from a single sample in a study of blood T cell repertoires in COVID-19. This table comes from immunoSEQ multiplex PCR, and its TCRdb copy is limited to in-frame clones, with some not included. The sample contains roughly 180,000 clones, about 81% of which appear only once. Sequencing was done on a sample of peripheral blood. The receptors here all came from a woman of 80 years or more with COVID-19, enrolled during active disease. CDR3s include the opening cysteine and the closing phenylalanine or tryptophan. The D gene is left open where the match is weak. Clone size is given for some rows only: seen once, a few or many times, or a class if the clone is expanded.

TRBJ2-7,NA,NA,TRBV2,CASGAQELVSTYEQYF,TGTGCCAGCGGAGCACAGGAGCTTGTGTCTACATACGAGCAGTACTTC
TRBJ1-4,NA,NA,TRBV3-1/TRBV3-2,CASSQPGREEKLFF,TGTGCCAGCAGCCAGCCGGGCCGGGAGGAAAAACTGTTTTTT
TRBJ2-1,TRBD2,NA,TRBV11-2,CASSLDQLAGVYNEQFF,TGTGCCAGCAGCTTAGATCAACTAGCGGGGGTCTACAATGAGCAGTTCTTC
TRBJ2-7,NA,NA,TRBV30,CAWSPMGGSYEQYF,TGTGCCTGGAGTCCGATGGGGGGCTCCTACGAGCAGTACTTC
TRBJ2-1,TRBD2,NA,TRBV5-4,CASSLGLAGNEQFF,TGTGCCAGCAGCTTGGGACTAGCGGGTAATGAGCAGTTCTTC
TRBJ2-7,TRBD2,NA,TRBV10-1,CASSYGNLAGGDEQYF,TGCGCCAGCAGTTACGGTAACTTAGCGGGAGGGGACGAGCAGTACTTC
TRBJ1-2,NA,NA,TRBV7-2,CASSLNPEVVGYTF,TGTGCCAGCAGCTTGAATCCGGAGGTGGTTGGCTACACCTTC
TRBJ1-2,NA,NA,TRBV7-2,CASSLTSRDYGYTF,TGTGCCAGCAGCTTAACTTCCCGTGACTATGGCTACACCTTC
TRBJ2-5,NA,NA,TRBV25-1,CASSEDLVETQYF,TGTGCCAGCAGTGAAGACTTGGTGGAGACCCAGTACTTC
TRBJ2-5,TRBD1,NA,TRBV5-4,CASSRTGWETQYF,TGTGCCAGCAGCCGGACAGGGTGGGAGACCCAGTACTTC
TRBJ1-6,NA,few,TRBV6-6,CASSSNSPLHF,TGTGCCAGCAGCTCTAATTCACCCCTCCACTTT
TRBJ1-2,NA,NA,TRBV7-2,CASSPRPQAYGYTF,TGTGCCAGCAGCCCCCGACCGCAAGCGTATGGCTACACCTTC
TRBJ2-3,TRBD1,NA,TRBV11-3,CASSSWTGHGTDTQYF,TGTGCCAGCAGCTCCTGGACAGGGCACGGCACAGATACGCAGTATTTT
TRBJ1-2,TRBD1,NA,TRBV18,CASSPTGGDYGYTF,TGTGCCAGCTCCCCGACAGGGGGCGACTATGGCTACACCTTC
TRBJ1-1,NA,NA,TRBV5-1,CASSLSASGVTEAFF,TGCGCCAGCAGCCTTTCCGCCTCAGGGGTCACTGAAGCTTTCTTT
TRBJ1-1,TRBD1,NA,TRBV4-1,CASSQEPRGGDEAFF,TGCGCCAGCAGCCAAGAACCTAGAGGGGGCGATGAAGCTTTCTTT
TRBJ1-2,NA,NA,TRBV20-1,CSASLVEGVDGYTF,TGCAGTGCTAGTTTGGTTGAGGGTGTTGACGGCTACACCTTC
TRBJ2-5,TRBD2,NA,TRBV9,CASSVGLAVQQTQYF,TGTGCCAGCAGCGTCGGACTAGCAGTTCAACAGACCCAGTACTTC
TRBJ2-1,TRBD1,NA,TRBV28,CASSLPIGTGKFF,TGTGCCAGCAGTTTACCTATTGGGACAGGGAAGTTCTTC
TRBJ2-7,TRBD1,NA,TRBV6-2/TRBV6-3,CASSSIDRAYEQYF,TGTGCCAGCAGTTCTATCGACAGGGCCTACGAGCAGTACTTC
TRBJ2-7,TRBD2,NA,TRBV10-3,CAISEGTSGYEQYF,TGTGCCATCAGTGAGGGGACTAGCGGCTACGAGCAGTACTTC
TRBJ1-3,NA,NA,TRBV2,CASSFDRGDTIYF,TGTGCCAGCAGCTTCGACCGCGGGGACACCATATATTTT
TRBJ1-5,NA,NA,TRBV22-1,CPGSATGGDQPQHF,TGTCCTGGGAGCGCGACAGGGGGGGACCAGCCCCAGCATTTT
TRBJ1-2,NA,NA,TRBV6-1,CASSERGSGGTYGYTF,TGTGCCAGCAGTGAACGCGGGTCCGGGGGAACCTATGGCTACACCTTC
TRBJ2-7,NA,NA,TRBV20-1,CSAERSYEQYF,TGCAGTGCTGAGCGGTCCTACGAGCAGTACTTC
TRBJ1-1,TRBD1,NA,TRBV6-5,CASSYGGQGDTEAFF,TGTGCCAGCAGTTACGGGGGGCAGGGGGACACTGAAGCTTTCTTT
TRBJ1-1,TRBD1,NA,TRBV11-3,CASSLGGQGEAFF,TGTGCCAGCAGCTTAGGGGGACAGGGGGAAGCTTTCTTT
TRBJ1-5,TRBD1,many,TRBV7-9,CASSLGTGGQQPQHF,TGTGCCAGCAGCTTAGGGACAGGGGGCCAGCAGCCCCAGCATTTT
TRBJ1-3,NA,NA,TRBV5-1,CASSLPEQGMTGNTIYF,TGCGCCAGCAGCTTGCCGGAACAGGGTATGACTGGAAACACCATATATTTT
TRBJ2-1,TRBD2,few,TRBV12-3/TRBV12-4,CASLADTYNEQFF,TGTGCCAGCCTAGCGGACACCTACAATGAGCAGTTCTTC
TRBJ2-1,TRBD2,NA,TRBV5-6,CASSSPLLAGSSYNEQFF,TGTGCCAGCAGCTCGCCTCTATTAGCGGGGAGCTCCTACAATGAGCAGTTCTTC
TRBJ1-4,NA,NA,TRBV30,CASAGVSTNEKLFF,TGTGCCTCGGCAGGGGTATCGACTAATGAAAAACTGTTTTTT
TRBJ2-2,TRBD1,NA,TRBV7-6,CASSRPPGQATGELFF,TGTGCCAGCAGCCGGCCCCCGGGACAGGCCACCGGGGAGCTGTTTTTT
TRBJ1-2,NA,NA,TRBV9,CASSVVDSTYGYTF,TGTGCCAGCAGCGTAGTGGACAGCACCTATGGCTACACCTTC
TRBJ2-3,NA,NA,TRBV5-1,CASSGQTSTDTQYF,TGCGCCAGCTCTGGTCAGACAAGCACAGATACGCAGTATTTT
TRBJ1-6,NA,few,TRBV19,CASSSQGRWNSPLHF,TGTGCCAGTAGTTCCCAGGGGCGGTGGAATTCACCCCTCCACTTT
TRBJ1-5,NA,few,TRBV7-8,CASRQTEYSNQPQHF,TGTGCCAGCAGGCAGACAGAGTATAGCAATCAGCCCCAGCATTTT
TRBJ2-3,NA,NA,TRBV20-1,CSASNLGGTQYF,TGCAGTGCTAGTAACCTAGGAGGTACGCAGTATTTT
TRBJ2-3,NA,NA,TRBV5-1,CASSLADSNTDTQYF,TGCGCCAGCAGCTTGGCGGACTCCAACACAGATACGCAGTATTTT
TRBJ2-5,TRBD2,NA,TRBV7-2,CASSSSAGAGGETQYF,TGTGCCAGCAGCTCCTCAGCGGGAGCTGGTGGGGAGACCCAGTACTTC
TRBJ1-4,NA,NA,TRBV6-5,CASSPGGSEKLFF,TGTGCCAGCAGTCCCGGGGGTAGTGAAAAACTGTTTTTT
TRBJ2-1,TRBD2,NA,TRBV5-1,CASSLVGGRAGDEQFF,TGCGCCAGCAGCTTGGTTGGCGGGAGGGCCGGGGATGAGCAGTTCTTC
TRBJ1-3,NA,NA,TRBV5-1,CASSLQQGWNGNTIYF,TGCGCCAGCAGCTTGCAACAGGGATGGAATGGAAACACCATATATTTT
TRBJ2-3,TRBD1,NA,TRBV27,CASSQQYPLGQGFSDTQYF,TGTGCCAGCAGCCAACAATACCCCCTAGGACAGGGGTTTTCAGATACGCAGTATTTT
TRBJ1-4,NA,NA,TRBV29-1,CSVTGSPDEKLFF,TGCAGCGTTACCGGGAGTCCGGATGAAAAACTGTTTTTT
TRBJ1-1,NA,NA,TRBV3-1/TRBV3-2,CASSQGGNTEAFF,TGTGCCAGCAGCCAGGGGGGGAACACTGAAGCTTTCTTT
TRBJ1-2,TRBD1,NA,TRBV6-6,CASSLTRDREIGYTF,TGTGCCAGCAGTTTAACCCGGGACAGGGAAATCGGCTACACCTTC
TRBJ2-2,NA,NA,TRBV24-1,CATSERTDFTGELFF,TGTGCCACCAGTGAACGGACAGACTTCACCGGGGAGCTGTTTTTT
TRBJ2-3,NA,NA,TRBV19,CASSTRGASLQYF,TGTGCCAGTAGTACCCGGGGGGCGTCTCTGCAGTATTTT
TRBJ2-3,TRBD2,NA,TRBV10-3,CAIKLRGGKADTQYF,TGTGCCATCAAATTACGGGGGGGCAAGGCAGATACGCAGTATTTT
TRBJ2-1,TRBD1,NA,TRBV28,CASSLMGDSYNEQFF,TGTGCCAGCAGTTTAATGGGGGACAGCTACAATGAGCAGTTCTTC
TRBJ2-5,NA,few,TRBV7-9,CASSLEQNQETQYF,TGTGCCAGCAGCTTAGAACAGAACCAAGAGACCCAGTACTTC
TRBJ1-1,NA,NA,TRBV19,CASLGGLPTEAFF,TGTGCCAGCTTGGGAGGCCTACCCACTGAAGCTTTCTTT